The 8 T cell receptor beta chains below were found in one sample sequenced in a study of cytomegalovirus exposure and HLA in healthy donors. It was with 60 Vbeta and 13 Jbeta primers that the PCR ran. The table came from immunoSEQ multiplex PCR; TCRdb's copy has only in-frame clones and leaves some out. Altogether under 200,000 clones are present, around 79% being singletons, with the ten largest covering over 2%. Material: PBMCs. The receptors shown here come from a woman in her thirties or forties in good health and CMV-seropositive.

J is TRBJ2-5 and V is TRBV30, with D perhaps TRBD1 (6 bases). The J call is in doubt because the DNA end fits TRBJ2-7 better. The CDR3 covers 13 residues. In germline, CDR1 is GTSNPN, CDR2 SVGIG (reference sequence). The CDR3 sequence is CAWSGQNSYEQYF. The DNA of the CDR3 is TGTGCCTGGAGCGGACAGAACTCCTACGAGCAGTACTTC.

This clone was counted only a few times. The genes are TRBV19 and TRBJ1-1, with 7 bases aligning to TRBD1. The CDR3 covers 15 residues. V was clipped by 6 bases and J by 5 bases; unmatched bases: 12. Germline V gives CDR1 LNHDA, CDR2 SQIVND (reference sequence). CDR3 DNA sequence: TGTGCCAGTAGCTCACTTACAGGGGTGGAGACTGAAGCTTTCTTT. This encodes CASSSLTGVETEAFF.

Points on this clone: This same CDR3 is encoded by further DNA sequences in the sample. The CDR3 sequence is CASSPPASGTYEQYF. CDR3 DNA sequence: TGTGCCAGCAGCCCCCCGGCTAGCGGTACCTACGAGCAGTACTTC. The V gene is TRBV7-2, the J gene TRBJ2-7, with TRBD2 identical over 7 bases. The trim removed 5 bases at V and 2 bases at J, leaving 9 bases unmatched. This CDR3 has 15 residues. CDR1 SGHTA and CDR2 FQGNSA come from the germline V gene.

The chain joins TRBV13 to TRBJ2-3; D is undetermined. The CDR3 totals 13 residues. CDR1 and CDR2 (germline): PRHDT, FYEKMQ (reference sequence). Trimming removed 3 bases at V and 7 bases at J, with 11 bases between. CDR3 loop: CASSLYRSHTQYF. The DNA for the CDR3 is TGTGCCAGCAGCTTGTATCGTTCTCATACGCAGTATTTT. Drawing the rest from reference TRBV13 and TRBJ2-3, the complete variable domain is AAGVIQSPRHLIKEKRETATLKCYPIPRHDTVYWYQQGPGQDPQFLISFYEKMQSDKGSIPDRFSAQQFSDYHSELNMSSLELGDSALYFCASSLYRSHTQYFGPGTRLTVL.

As concerns this clone: This sample includes further DNA sequences coding for the same CDR3. The chain couples TRBV4-3 to TRBJ1-4; 8 nucleotides line up with TRBD1. V lost 0 bases to trimming and J lost 5 bases; unmatched junction nucleotides: 2. Germline V gives CDR1 LGHNA, CDR2 YSLEER. The CDR3 is 15 amino acids. The CDR3 DNA reads TGCGCCAGCAGCCAAGATCAGGGGGCGAATGAAAAACTGTTTTTT. Amino acid sequence: CASSQDQGANEKLFF.

The chain couples TRBV19 to TRBJ2-7, with D tentatively TRBD1 (5 bases). The CDR3 loop spans 13 amino acids. Germline lookup yields CDR1 LNHDA and CDR2 SQIVND (reference sequence). Trimming shortened V by 11 bases and J by 6 bases, and 20 bases separated the two germline ends. CDR3 sequence (DNA): TGTGCCGTGAGGTCGTTTCCAAGGGGCGAGCAGTACTTC. Translated, it gives CAVRSFPRGEQYF.

This chain connects TRBV7-9 to TRBJ2-2, with no clear D. CDR3 size: 13 residues. Per the germline V gene, CDR1 is SEHNR and CDR2 is FQNEAQ (reference sequence). V was pared by 4 bases and J by 4 bases, with 7 bases between. CDR3 sequence (DNA): TGTGCCAGCAGCTCCCAAATCACCGGGGAGCTGTTTTTT. Its translation is CASSSQITGELFF.

V gene TRBV19 combines with J gene TRBJ1-1; TRBD1 agrees at 7 bases. The junction had 8 bases not matched to a gene; V was cut back by 4 bases and J by 0 bases. Germline CDR1 reads LNHDA; CDR2 reads SQIVND (reference sequence). The CDR3 is made up of 16 amino acids. CDR3 region: CASSTYRGNMNTEAFF. CDR3 DNA sequence: TGTGCCAGTAGTACATACAGGGGCAACATGAACACTGAAGCTTTCTTT.